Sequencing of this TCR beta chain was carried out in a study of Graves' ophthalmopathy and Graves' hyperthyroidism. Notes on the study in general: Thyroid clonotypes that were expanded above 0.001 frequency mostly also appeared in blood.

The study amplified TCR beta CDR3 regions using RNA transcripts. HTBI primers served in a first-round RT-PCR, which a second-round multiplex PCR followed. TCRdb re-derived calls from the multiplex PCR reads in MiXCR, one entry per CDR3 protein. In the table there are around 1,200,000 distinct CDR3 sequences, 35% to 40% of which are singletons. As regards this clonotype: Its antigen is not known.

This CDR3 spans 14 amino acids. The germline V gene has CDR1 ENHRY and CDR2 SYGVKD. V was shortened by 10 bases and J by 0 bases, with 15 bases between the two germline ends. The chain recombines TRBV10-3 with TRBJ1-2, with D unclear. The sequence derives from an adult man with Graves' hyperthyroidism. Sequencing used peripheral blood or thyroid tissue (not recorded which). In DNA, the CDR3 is TGTGCCAGCAGACGGCACATCACTAACTATGGCTACACCTTC. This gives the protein CASRRHITNYGYTF.